This TCR beta chain was captured in a study of response to subunit inactivated influenza vaccine. TCRdb used MiXCR to reprocess the RT-PCR reads, holding one entry per CDR3 protein. The repertoire holds over 650,000 distinct CDR3 sequences, with roughly 20% as singletons. As regards this clonotype: What it recognizes is unknown.

CDR3 length equals 16 residues. Germline CDR1 and CDR2: LNHDA and SQIVND (reference sequence). The V end lost 5 bases, the J end lost 8 bases, and 19 bases lay between the germline ends. Findings and caveats of the study: Authors suggested each seasonal influenza vaccination recruits few new T cells.

The gene calls are TRBV19 and TRBJ1-6, with D unclear. Sequencing used PBMCs from blood, obtained more than 4 days after vaccination. This receptor was obtained from a man aged 50 to 59 who received an inactivated influenza vaccine. CDR3 bases: TGTGCCAGTAGTGCCTTCGGGTCTCGGAAGGATTCACCCCTCCACTTT. The encoded protein is CASSAFGSRKDSPLHF.